The sequence of this T cell receptor (beta chain) was determined in a study of Ad26.COV2.S vaccination and SARS-CoV-2 variants. Looking at the study overall: Doses of Ad26.COV2.S were injected into muscle once or twice, 56 days apart.

This CDR3 spans 16 amino acids. V was trimmed by 7 bases and J by 0 bases, leaving 13 bases between them. In germline, CDR1 is SGHVS, CDR2 FQNEAQ. For this clone: Its antigen is unknown.

The table came from immunoSEQ multiplex PCR; TCRdb's copy has only in-frame clones and leaves some out. The table shows more than 300,000 clones, with around four fifths occurring only once. Study results and caveats: Placebo recipients showed lower spike-specific TCR breadth than vaccinees.

Sample treatment: some 20 received Ad26.COV2.S at low or high dose, single or two shots; about five received placebo; per-sample allocation not given. All samples were drawn on day 63, counting from the first vaccine or placebo injection. This Boston cohort included adults aged 18-55 years. The clonotype comes from a person aged 18-65 years who received the Ad26.COV2.S COVID-19 vaccine or a placebo. The gene calls are TRBV7-8 and TRBJ2-6; the D gene is possibly TRBD1 (7 bases). The source material was peripheral blood, sampled in a trial of Ad26.COV2.S vaccine versus placebo. The DNA of the CDR3 is TGTGCCAGCACTGCGGGACAGAGCTCTGGGGCCAACGTCCTGACTTTC. Amino acid sequence: CASTAGQSSGANVLTF.